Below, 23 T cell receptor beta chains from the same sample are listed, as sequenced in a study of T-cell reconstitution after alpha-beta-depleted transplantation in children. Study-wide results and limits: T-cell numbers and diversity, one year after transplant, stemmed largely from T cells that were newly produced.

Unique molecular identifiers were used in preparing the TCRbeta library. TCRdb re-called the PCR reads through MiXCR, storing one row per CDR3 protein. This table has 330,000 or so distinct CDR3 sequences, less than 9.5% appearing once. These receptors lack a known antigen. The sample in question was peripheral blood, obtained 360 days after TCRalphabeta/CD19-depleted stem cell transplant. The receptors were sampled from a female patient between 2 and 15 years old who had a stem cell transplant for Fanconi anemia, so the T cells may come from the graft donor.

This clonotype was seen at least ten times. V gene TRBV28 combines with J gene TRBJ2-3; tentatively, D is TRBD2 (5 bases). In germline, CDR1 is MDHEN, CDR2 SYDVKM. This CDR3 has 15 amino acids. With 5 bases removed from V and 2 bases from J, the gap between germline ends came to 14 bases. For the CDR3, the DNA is TGTGCCAGCAGTAACCTAGAGCGGTCCACAGATACGCAGTATTTT. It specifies CASSNLERSTDTQYF. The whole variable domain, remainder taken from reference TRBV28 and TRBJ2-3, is DVKVTQSSRYLVKRTGEKVFLECVQDMDHENMFWYRQDPGLGLRLIYFSYDVKMKEKGDIPEGYSVSREKKERFSLILESASTNQTSMYLCASSNLERSTDTQYFGPGTRLTVL.

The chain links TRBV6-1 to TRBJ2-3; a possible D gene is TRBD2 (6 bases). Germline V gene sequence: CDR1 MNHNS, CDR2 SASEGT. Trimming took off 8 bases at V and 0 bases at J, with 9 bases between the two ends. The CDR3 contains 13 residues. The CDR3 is CASGTLSTDTQYF. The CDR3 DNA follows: TGTGCCAGCGGGACTCTAAGCACAGATACGCAGTATTTT.

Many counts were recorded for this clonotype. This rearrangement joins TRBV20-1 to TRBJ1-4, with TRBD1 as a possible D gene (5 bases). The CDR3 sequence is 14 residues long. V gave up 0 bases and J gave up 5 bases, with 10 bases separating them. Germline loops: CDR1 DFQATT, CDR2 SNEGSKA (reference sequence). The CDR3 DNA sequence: TGCAGTGCTAGAGAGCAACGGGGGAATGAAAAACTGTTTTTT. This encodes CSAREQRGNEKLFF.

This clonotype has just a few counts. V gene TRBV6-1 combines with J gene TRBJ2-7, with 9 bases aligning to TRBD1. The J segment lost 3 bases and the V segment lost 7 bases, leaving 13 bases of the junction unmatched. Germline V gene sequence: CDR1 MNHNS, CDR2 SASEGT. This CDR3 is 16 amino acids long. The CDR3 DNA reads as TGTGCCAGCACCCAAACGGTGGGGACAGGGAACTACGAGCAGTACTTC. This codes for CASTQTVGTGNYEQYF.

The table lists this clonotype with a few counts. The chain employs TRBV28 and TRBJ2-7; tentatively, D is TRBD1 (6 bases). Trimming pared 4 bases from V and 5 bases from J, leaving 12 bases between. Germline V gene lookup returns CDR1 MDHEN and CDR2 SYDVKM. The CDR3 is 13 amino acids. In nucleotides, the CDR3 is TGTGCCAGCAGTTACCGTAACAGGGACGAGCAGTACTTC. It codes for CASSYRNRDEQYF.

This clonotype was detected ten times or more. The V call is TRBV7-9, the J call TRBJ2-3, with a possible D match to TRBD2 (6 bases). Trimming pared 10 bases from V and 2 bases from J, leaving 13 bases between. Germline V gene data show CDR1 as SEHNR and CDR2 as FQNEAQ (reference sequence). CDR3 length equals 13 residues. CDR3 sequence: CATNTGDTDTQYF. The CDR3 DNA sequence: TGTGCCACCAATACGGGGGACACAGATACGCAGTATTTT. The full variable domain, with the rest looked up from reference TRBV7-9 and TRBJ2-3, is DTGVSQNPRHKITKRGQNVTFRCDPISEHNRLYWYRQTLGQGPEFLTYFQNEAQLEKSRLLSDRFSAERPKGSFSTLEIQRTEQGDSAMYLCATNTGDTDTQYFGPGTRLTVL.

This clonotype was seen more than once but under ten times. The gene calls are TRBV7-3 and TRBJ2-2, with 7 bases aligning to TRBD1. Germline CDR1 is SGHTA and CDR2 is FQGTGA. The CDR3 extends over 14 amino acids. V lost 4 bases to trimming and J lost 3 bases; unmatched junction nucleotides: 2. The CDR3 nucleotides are TGTGCCAGCAGCTCGGGACAGTACACCGGGGAGCTGTTTTTT. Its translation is CASSSGQYTGELFF.

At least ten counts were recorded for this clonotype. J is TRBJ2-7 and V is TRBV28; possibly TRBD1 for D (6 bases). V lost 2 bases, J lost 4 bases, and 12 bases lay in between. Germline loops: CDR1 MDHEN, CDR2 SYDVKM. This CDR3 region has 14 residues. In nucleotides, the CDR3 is TGTGCCAGCAGTTTACAGGGGATCGAGTACGAGCAGTACTTC. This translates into CASSLQGIEYEQYF.

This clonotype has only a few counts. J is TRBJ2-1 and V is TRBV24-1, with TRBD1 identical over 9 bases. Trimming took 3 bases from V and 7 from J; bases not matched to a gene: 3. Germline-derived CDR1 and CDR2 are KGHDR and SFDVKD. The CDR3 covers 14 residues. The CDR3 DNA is TGTGCCACCAGTGATCCCGGGACAGGGAATGAGCAGTTCTTC. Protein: CATSDPGTGNEQFF.

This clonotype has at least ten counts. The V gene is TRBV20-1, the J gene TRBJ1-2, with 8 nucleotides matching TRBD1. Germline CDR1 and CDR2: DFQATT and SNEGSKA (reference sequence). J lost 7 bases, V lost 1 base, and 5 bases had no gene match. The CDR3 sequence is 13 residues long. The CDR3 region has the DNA TGCAGTGCTAGAGCTCGGACAGGGAGTGGCTACACCTTC. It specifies CSARARTGSGYTF.

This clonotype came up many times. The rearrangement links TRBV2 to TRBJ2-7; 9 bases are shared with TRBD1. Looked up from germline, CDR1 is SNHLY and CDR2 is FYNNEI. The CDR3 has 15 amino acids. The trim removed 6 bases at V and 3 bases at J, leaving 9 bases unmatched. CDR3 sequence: CASRQPGQGGYEQYF. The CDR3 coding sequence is TGTGCCAGCAGACAACCGGGACAGGGAGGCTACGAGCAGTACTTC. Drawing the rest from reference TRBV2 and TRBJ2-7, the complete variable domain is EPEVTQTPSHQVTQMGQEVILRCVPISNHLYFYWYRQILGQKVEFLVSFYNNEISEKSEIFDDQFSVERPDGSNFTLKIRSTKLEDSAMYFCASRQPGQGGYEQYFGPGTRLTVT.

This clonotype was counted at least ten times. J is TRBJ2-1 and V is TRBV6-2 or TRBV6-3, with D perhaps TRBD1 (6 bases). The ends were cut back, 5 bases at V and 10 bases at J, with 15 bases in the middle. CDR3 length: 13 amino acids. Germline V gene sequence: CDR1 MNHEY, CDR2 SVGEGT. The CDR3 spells CASSPRTGTEQFF. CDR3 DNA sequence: TGTGCCAGCAGTCCTAGAACCGGGACAGAGCAGTTCTTC.

The CDR3 here is CASSPRTPQGRYGYTF. For the CDR3, the DNA is TGCGCCAGCAGCCCTCGAACCCCACAGGGGAGGTATGGCTACACCTTC. This sequence joins TRBV5-1 and TRBJ1-2; 7 bases map to TRBD1. CDR3 length: 16 amino acids. Losses at the gene ends were 4 bases for V and 5 bases for J; bases not matched to a gene: 14. Germline CDR1 is SGHRS and CDR2 is YFSETQ.

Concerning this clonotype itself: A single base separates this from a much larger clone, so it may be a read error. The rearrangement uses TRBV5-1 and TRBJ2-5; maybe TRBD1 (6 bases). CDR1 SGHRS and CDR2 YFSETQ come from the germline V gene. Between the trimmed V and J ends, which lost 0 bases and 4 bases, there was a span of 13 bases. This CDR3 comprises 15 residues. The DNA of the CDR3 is TGCGCCAGCAGCTTGGGACAGGTTGAGTTAGAGACCCAGTACTTC. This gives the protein CASSLGQVELETQYF.

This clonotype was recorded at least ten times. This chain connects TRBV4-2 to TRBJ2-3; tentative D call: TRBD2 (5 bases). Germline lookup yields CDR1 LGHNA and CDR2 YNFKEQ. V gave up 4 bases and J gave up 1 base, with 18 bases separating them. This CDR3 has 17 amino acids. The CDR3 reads CASSRKPSRGGTDTQYF. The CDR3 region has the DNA TGTGCCAGCAGCCGGAAGCCCAGCCGGGGAGGCACAGATACGCAGTATTTT.

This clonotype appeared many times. The CDR3 DNA follows: TGTGCCAGCAGCCAAGGGACAGGGACCTATGGCTACACCTTC. This sequence encodes CASSQGTGTYGYTF. The chain has TRBV4-2 and TRBJ1-2, with TRBD1 matching over 8 bases. Germline CDR1 LGHNA, CDR2 YNFKEQ. This CDR3 has 14 residues. J was trimmed by 4 bases and V by 1 base; bases with no gene match: 2.

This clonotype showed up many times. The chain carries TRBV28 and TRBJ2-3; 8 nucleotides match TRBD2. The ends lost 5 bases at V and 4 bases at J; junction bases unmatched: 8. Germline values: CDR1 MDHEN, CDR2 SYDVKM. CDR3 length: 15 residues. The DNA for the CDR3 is TGTGCCAGCAGTATACCGCGGGGGGTCCCAGATACGCAGTATTTT. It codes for CASSIPRGVPDTQYF.

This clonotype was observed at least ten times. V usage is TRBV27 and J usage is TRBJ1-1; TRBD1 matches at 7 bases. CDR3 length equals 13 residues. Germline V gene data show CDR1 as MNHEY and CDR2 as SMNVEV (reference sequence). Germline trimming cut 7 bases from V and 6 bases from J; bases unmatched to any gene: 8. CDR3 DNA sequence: TGTGCCAGCACCCCCGGGACAGCAGCTGAAGCTTTCTTT. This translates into CASTPGTAAEAFF.

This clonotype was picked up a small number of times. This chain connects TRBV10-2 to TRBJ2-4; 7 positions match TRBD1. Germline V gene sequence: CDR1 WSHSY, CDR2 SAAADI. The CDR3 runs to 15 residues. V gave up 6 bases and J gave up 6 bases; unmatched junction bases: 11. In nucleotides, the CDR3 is TGCGCCAGCAGGGAAATACAGGGGCCACGAAACATTCAGTACTTC. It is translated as CASREIQGPRNIQYF.

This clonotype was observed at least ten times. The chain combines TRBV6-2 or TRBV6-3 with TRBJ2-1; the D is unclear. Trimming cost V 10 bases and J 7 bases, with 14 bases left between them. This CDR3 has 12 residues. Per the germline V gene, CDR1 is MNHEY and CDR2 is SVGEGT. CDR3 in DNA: TGTGCCACCTCCCCCCCGAGGAATGAGCAGTTCTTC. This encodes CATSPPRNEQFF.

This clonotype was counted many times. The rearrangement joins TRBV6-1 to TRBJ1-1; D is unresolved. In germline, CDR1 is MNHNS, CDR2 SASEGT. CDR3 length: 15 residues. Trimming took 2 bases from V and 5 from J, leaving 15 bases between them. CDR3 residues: CASSELLGKGTEAFF. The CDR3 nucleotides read TGTGCCAGCAGTGAACTGTTGGGAAAAGGTACTGAAGCTTTCTTT.

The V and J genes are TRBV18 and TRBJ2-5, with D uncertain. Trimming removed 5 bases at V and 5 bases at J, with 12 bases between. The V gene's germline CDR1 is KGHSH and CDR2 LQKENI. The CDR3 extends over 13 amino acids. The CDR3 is CASSTKHGETQYF. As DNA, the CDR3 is TGTGCCAGCTCAACCAAACATGGGGAGACCCAGTACTTC.

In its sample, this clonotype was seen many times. CDR3 protein: CASSPPSGVTEAFF. The CDR3 DNA is TGTGCCAGCTCACCACCTAGCGGTGTTACTGAAGCTTTCTTT. The V call is TRBV18, the J call TRBJ1-1; D is unresolved. Trimming shortened V by 0 bases and J by 5 bases, and 10 bases separated the two germline ends. Germline CDR1 reads KGHSH; CDR2 reads LQKENI. The CDR3 is 14 residues long.